This T cell receptor beta chain was captured by sequencing in a study of blood T cell repertoires in COVID-19. Germline lookup yields CDR1 SNHLY and CDR2 FYNNEI. Deletions cut 5 bases from V and 5 bases from J, with 12 bases between. The CDR3 sequence is 14 residues long. In the source study's methods: Amplified reference gene primers provided the basis for estimating nucleated cell counts. TCRdb's copy holds only in-frame clones and misses some; the assay was immunoSEQ multiplex PCR. That table supplies the V and J calls and clone size; D and trimming were determined from the DNA. The table lists a few hundred thousand clones, roughly 85% of them singletons, with roughly 3.6% in the top ten.

Sequences were obtained from peripheral blood. The receptor was derived from a woman aged 18-29 years with acute or convalescent COVID-19. This chain uses TRBV2 with TRBJ1-4; D might be TRBD1 (5 bases). The CDR3 nucleotides are TGTGCCAGCAGTTACAGGAGCTCCAATGAAAAACTGTTTTTT. As protein: CASSYRSSNEKLFF.